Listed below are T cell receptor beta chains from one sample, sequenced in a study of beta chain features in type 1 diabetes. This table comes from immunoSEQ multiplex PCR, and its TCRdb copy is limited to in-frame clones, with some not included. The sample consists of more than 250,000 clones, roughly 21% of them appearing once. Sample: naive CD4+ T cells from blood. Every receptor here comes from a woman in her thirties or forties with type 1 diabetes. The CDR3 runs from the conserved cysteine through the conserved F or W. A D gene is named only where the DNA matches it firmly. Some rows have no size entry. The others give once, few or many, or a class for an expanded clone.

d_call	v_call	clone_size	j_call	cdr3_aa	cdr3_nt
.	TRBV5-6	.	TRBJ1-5	CASSQGPMDNQPQHF	TGTGCCAGCAGCCAGGGCCCGATGGACAATCAGCCCCAGCATTTT
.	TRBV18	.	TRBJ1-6	CASSPMLRTENSPLHF	TGTGCCAGCTCACCTATGTTGAGGACAGAGAATTCACCCCTCCACTTT
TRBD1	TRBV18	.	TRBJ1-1	CASSITGTGNTEAFF	TGTGCCAGCTCAATTACCGGGACAGGGAACACTGAAGCTTTCTTT
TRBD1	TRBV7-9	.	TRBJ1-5	CASSLGQGQGNQPQHF	TGTGCCAGCAGCTTAGGACAGGGGCAGGGCAATCAGCCCCAGCATTTT
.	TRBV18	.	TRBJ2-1	CASSLGTGATYNEQFF	TGTGCCAGCTCCCTAGGGACGGGAGCGACCTACAATGAGCAGTTCTTC
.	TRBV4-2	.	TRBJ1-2	CASSQDQGGDPRYTF	TGTGCCAGCAGCCAAGATCAGGGCGGGGACCCACGCTACACCTTC
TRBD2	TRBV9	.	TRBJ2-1	CASSLSVGLAPYNEQFF	TGTGCCAGCAGCCTCTCCGTGGGACTAGCGCCCTACAATGAGCAGTTCTTC
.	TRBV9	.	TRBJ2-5	CASSGAGTRDTQYF	TGTGCCAGCAGCGGTGCGGGGACCCGAGATACCCAGTACTTC
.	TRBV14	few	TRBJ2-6	CASAIGASGANVLTF	TGTGCCAGCGCGATTGGGGCGTCTGGGGCCAACGTCCTGACTTTC
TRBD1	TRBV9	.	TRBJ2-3	CASSVGGQSTDTQYF	TGTGCCAGCAGCGTAGGGGGACAGAGCACAGATACGCAGTATTTT
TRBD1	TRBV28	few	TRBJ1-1	CASRQGQGGYTEAFF	TGTGCCAGCAGACAAGGACAGGGTGGGTACACTGAAGCTTTCTTT
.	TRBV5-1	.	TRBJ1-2	CASSLGQGVEGYTF	TGCGCCAGCAGCTTGGGTCAGGGTGTTGAGGGCTACACCTTC
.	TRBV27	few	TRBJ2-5	CASSFGGSVETQYF	TGTGCCAGCAGTTTTGGGGGGTCTGTGGAGACCCAGTACTTC
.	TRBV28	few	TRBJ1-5	CASSVGGMSNQPQHF	TGTGCCAGCAGTGTGGGGGGGATGAGCAATCAGCCCCAGCATTTT
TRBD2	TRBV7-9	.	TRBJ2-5	CASSFGLAGVETQYF	TGTGCCAGCAGCTTCGGACTAGCGGGGGTAGAGACCCAGTACTTC
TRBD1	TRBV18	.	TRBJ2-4	CASSPQDGMTGENIQYF	TGTGCCAGCTCGCCTCAAGACGGGATGACAGGGGAAAACATTCAGTACTTC
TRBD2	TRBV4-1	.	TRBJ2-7	CASSPGRSPYEQYF	TGCGCCAGCAGCCCCGGGAGGTCCCCCTACGAGCAGTACTTC
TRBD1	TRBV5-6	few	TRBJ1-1	CASSFRDSEAFF	TGTGCCAGCAGCTTCAGGGACAGCGAAGCTTTCTTT
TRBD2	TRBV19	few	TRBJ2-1	CASSKLAGGPGNEQFF	TGTGCCAGTAGTAAGCTAGCGGGGGGGCCGGGGAATGAGCAGTTCTTC
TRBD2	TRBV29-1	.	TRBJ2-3	CSVPLAGEGDTQYF	TGCAGCGTTCCGCTAGCGGGAGAGGGAGATACGCAGTATTTT
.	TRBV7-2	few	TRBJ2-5	CASSLSAGYQETQYF	TGTGCCAGCAGCTTATCGGCGGGGTACCAAGAGACCCAGTACTTC
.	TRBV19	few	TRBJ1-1	CASKSRGGLESEAFF	TGTGCCAGTAAATCTCGGGGGGGATTGGAGTCTGAAGCTTTCTTT